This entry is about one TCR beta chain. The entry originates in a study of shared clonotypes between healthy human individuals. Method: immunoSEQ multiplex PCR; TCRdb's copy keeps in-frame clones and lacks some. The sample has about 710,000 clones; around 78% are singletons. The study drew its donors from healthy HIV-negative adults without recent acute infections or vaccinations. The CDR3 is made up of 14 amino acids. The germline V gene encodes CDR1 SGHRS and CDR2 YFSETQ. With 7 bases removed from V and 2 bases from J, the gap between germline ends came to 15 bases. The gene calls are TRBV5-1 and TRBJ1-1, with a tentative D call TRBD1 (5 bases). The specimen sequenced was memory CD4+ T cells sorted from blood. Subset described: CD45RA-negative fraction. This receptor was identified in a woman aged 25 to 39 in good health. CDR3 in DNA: TGCGCCAGCGGGAGAGGGACGGCTAACACTGAAGCTTTCTTT. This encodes CASGRGTANTEAFF.